A single sample is the source of the 3 T cell receptor beta chains below, sequenced in a study of post-analysis software for immune sequencing data. Their antigens remain unidentified. Points from the study as a whole: TRBV5-6, TRBV5-1 and TRBV20-1 belonged to a set of roughly 5 TRBV segments that were more frequent in patients than controls.

Prepared TCR beta cDNA libraries contained unique molecular identifiers. TCRdb passed the PCR reads through MiXCR, listing each CDR3 protein once. The table shows 450,000 to 650,000 distinct CDR3 sequences, with around 44% occurring only once. The sequenced sample was blood. These receptors originate from a girl aged 5-17 years with multiple sclerosis.

The V call is TRBV5-1, the J call TRBJ2-1; 8 nucleotides align to TRBD2. CDR3 length equals 15 residues. The trim removed 3 bases at V and 6 bases at J, leaving 8 bases unmatched. Germline CDR1 and CDR2: SGHRS and YFSETQ. The CDR3 loop reads CASSSGTRLPNEQFF. CDR3 nucleotides: TGCGCCAGCAGCTCCGGGACTAGACTTCCCAATGAGCAGTTCTTC.

The chain recombines TRBV5-1 with TRBJ2-7; 7 nucleotides match TRBD1. CDR1 and CDR2 from the germline V gene are SGHRS and YFSETQ. With 6 bases clipped from V and 0 bases from J, the junction kept 3 bases outside the gene matches. This CDR3 contains 13 residues. CDR3 coding DNA: TGCGCCAGCAAGGGGACAGTCTCCTACGAGCAGTACTTC. Amino acids: CASKGTVSYEQYF.

This clonotype was counted a few times. This chain links TRBV29-1 with TRBJ2-7; 13 bases map to TRBD2. This CDR3 spans 15 amino acids. Germline V gene sequence: CDR1 SQVTM, CDR2 ANQGSEA. With V trimmed by 2 bases and J by 1 base, 2 bases remained unmatched. The CDR3 DNA sequence: TGCAGCGTTGAAAAACTAGCGGGAGGGTCCTACGAGCAGTACTTC. Protein: CSVEKLAGGSYEQYF.